This T cell receptor beta chain comes out of a study of CD8 T cell repertoires and HIV-1 epitope variants. Across the study: T cells were stimulated with Twenty-five Gag and Nef peptides separately. Controls were a CMV, EBV and flu peptide pool, Ebola AY9 negative control, and no-peptide well. Enriched T cells were co-cultured with equal numbers of autologous T cell-negative antigen-presenting cells. General study points: Only beta chains were identified, marking proliferation to antigen, not function.

Measured with immunoSEQ multiplex PCR; TCRdb has only the in-frame clones, and not every one. The sample includes some 4,900 clones, around 60% of them seen just once. This clone was recorded only once. The antigen is not known. The CDR3 has 15 amino acids. V dropped 3 bases and J dropped 9; count of bases not matched to a gene: 9. Germline V gene sequence: CDR1 MDHEN, CDR2 SYDVKM. The TCR comes from a male donor with HIV. The chain employs TRBV28 and TRBJ2-1, with 9 bases matching TRBD2. Input material: cultured CD8+ T cells derived from PBMCs. CDR3 sequence: CASSLDFSGSTEQFF. CDR3 coding DNA: TGTGCCAGCAGTTTGGACTTTAGCGGGAGTACTGAGCAGTTCTTC.